The rows below give T cell receptor beta chains drawn from one sample of a study of memory CD4+ T cells and cytomegalovirus serostatus. The table came from immunoSEQ multiplex PCR; TCRdb's copy has only in-frame clones and leaves some out. The repertoire holds 50,000 to 65,000 clones, around 82% seen once, with 1.5% to 2% in the top ten. Sequenced: memory CD4+ T cells from blood. All receptors come from an adult in good health and CMV-seropositive. The conserved cysteine and the conserved F or W are not part of the CDR3 here. Fields, in order: V gene, CDR3 protein.

V: TRBV10-3
CDR3: ATGKQGAGNTIY

V: TRBV5-1
CDR3: ASSLGGTQY

V: TRBV14
CDR3: ASSQLQHGSGNTIY

V: TRBV6-1
CDR3: ASRDGGAQGDTQY

V: TRBV5-4
CDR3: ASSSSAGFRTDTQY

V: TRBV27
CDR3: ASTRQGYYNEQF

V: TRBV9
CDR3: ASSVASSGNTIY

V: TRBV7-9
CDR3: ASSPGDRAGNTIY

V: TRBV6-1
CDR3: ASSRAAAANTEAF

V: TRBV6-1
CDR3: ASNWGQGEKLF

V: TRBV7-7
CDR3: ASSTYIPW

V: TRBV7-2
CDR3: ASSSNRGEKLF

V: TRBV2
CDR3: ASSEGGHNTEAF

V: TRBV6-1
CDR3: ASSLQGGTDTQY

V: TRBV7-3
CDR3: ASRVGENTEAF

V: TRBV30
CDR3: AWSISGTYEQY

V: TRBV20-1
CDR3: SGLARDTQY

V: TRBV7-9
CDR3: ASSLERTGGEQF

V: TRBV5-1
CDR3: ASSLARQNTEAF

V: TRBV18
CDR3: ASSPSDRGVRDTEAF

V: TRBV28
CDR3: ASKKGGNDYEQY

V: TRBV19
CDR3: ASSSATGWNQPQH

V: TRBV7-2
CDR3: ASSLAGRDTYTGELF

V: TRBV11-2
CDR3: ASSFKGDIWSPLH

V: TRBV6-5
CDR3: ASSYSSGGYGYT

V: TRBV4-2
CDR3: ASSQDRLATDTQY

V: TRBV7-6
CDR3: ASSNRDLRAEQY

V: TRBV10-3
CDR3: AINRPDFPAYT

V: TRBV5-4
CDR3: ASSSSGGAETQY

V: TRBV7-9
CDR3: AIAGSYEQY

V: TRBV4-3
CDR3: ASSQEGRDSEKLF

V: TRBV7-8
CDR3: ASSSKRGTYNEQF

V: TRBV7-3
CDR3: ASNFTGVTEAF

V: TRBV6-1
CDR3: ASSESVGWNQPQH

V: TRBV7-2
CDR3: ASSPRQGGSGDIQY

V: TRBV4-1
CDR3: ASSQVWGTQY

V: TRBV7-8
CDR3: ASSLGGGGGWYSYEQY

V: TRBV18
CDR3: ASSPNRVEVRADTQY

V: TRBV14
CDR3: ASSRSKNVETQY

V: TRBV4-3
CDR3: ASSRIGTGGSFYGYT

V: TRBV10-3
CDR3: AISGDRGPGANTEAF

V: TRBV5-4
CDR3: ASSRDRGLRATEAF

V: TRBV28
CDR3: ASSLGYHGLAQY

V: TRBV4-2
CDR3: ASSRRAGDYNEQF

V: TRBV29-1
CDR3: STAAGTGVSETQY

V: TRBV7-9
CDR3: ASRGTGDGYT

V: TRBV5-6
CDR3: ASSLLQNYGYT

V: TRBV2
CDR3: ASSTGGAPYGYT

V: TRBV5-1
CDR3: ASSLEGRTDTQY

V: TRBV6-5
CDR3: AGSYTGSLEAF

V: TRBV7-3
CDR3: ASSRDRYTEAF

V: TRBV10-1
CDR3: ASSEGSPDTQY

V: TRBV2
CDR3: ASSALLSLRAEKLF

V: TRBV6-1
CDR3: ASSVTGRYEQY

V: TRBV4-2
CDR3: ASSQERQHYNEQF

V: TRBV5-1
CDR3: ASSLGASDSYEQY

V: TRBV4-2
CDR3: ASSPHYRRSGQPQH

V: TRBV7-2
CDR3: ASSFRDRGNEQY

V: TRBV5-1
CDR3: ASSPDRINYGYT

V: TRBV19
CDR3: ASMGTSGTYEQY